This T cell receptor beta chain was recorded in a study of CD8 T cells in ankylosing spondylitis. The study's findings and limits: Significantly higher representation of disease-linked clones was reported for matched ankylosing spondylitis synovial fluid. A motif in TCR beta, a set of fewer than ten highly homologous variants, appeared characteristic of ankylosing spondylitis blood. Peripheral blood held disease-linked clones only at relatively low frequency, and these were CD8+.

TCRdb fed the 5' RACE reads into MiXCR, producing one record per CDR3 protein. The sample shows about 140,000 distinct CDR3 sequences, 6.5% to 8.5% of them seen only once. The CDR3 runs 15 residues. Germline CDR1 and CDR2: SGHAT and FQDESV (reference sequence). V lost 4 bases, J lost 1 base, and 10 bases lay in between. Many counts were recorded for this clonotype. Its antigen is as yet unknown. The sequenced sample was synovial fluid, either unsorted or a sorted T cell fraction (not recorded which). The origin of this receptor is a male donor with ankylosing spondylitis. This chain uses TRBV11-1 with TRBJ2-2; a weak D match, TRBD2 (6 bases). This chain's CDR3 is CASSSQGLNTGELFF. CDR3 nucleotides: TGTGCCAGCAGCTCCCAGGGACTGAACACCGGGGAGCTGTTTTTT.